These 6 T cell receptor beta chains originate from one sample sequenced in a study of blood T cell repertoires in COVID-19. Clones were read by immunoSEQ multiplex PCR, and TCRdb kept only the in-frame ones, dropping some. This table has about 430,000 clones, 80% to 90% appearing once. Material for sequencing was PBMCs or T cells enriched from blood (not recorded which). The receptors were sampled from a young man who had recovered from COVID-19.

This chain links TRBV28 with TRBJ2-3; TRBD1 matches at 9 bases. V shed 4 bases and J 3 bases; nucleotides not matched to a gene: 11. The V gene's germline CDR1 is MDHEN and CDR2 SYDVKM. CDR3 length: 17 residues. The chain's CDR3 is CASSSGGTGFSTDTQYF. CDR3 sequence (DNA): TGTGCCAGCAGTTCCGGGGGGACAGGGTTTAGTACAGATACGCAGTATTTT.

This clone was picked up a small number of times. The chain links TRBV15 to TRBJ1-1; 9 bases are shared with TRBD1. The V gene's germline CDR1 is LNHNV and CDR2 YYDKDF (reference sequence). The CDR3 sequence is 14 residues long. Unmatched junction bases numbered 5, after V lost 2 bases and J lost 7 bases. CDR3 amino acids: CATSRWGQGNEAFF. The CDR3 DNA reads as TGTGCCACCAGCAGATGGGGACAGGGAAATGAAGCTTTCTTT. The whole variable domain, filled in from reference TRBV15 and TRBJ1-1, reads DAMVIQNPRYQVTQFGKPVTLSCSQTLNHNVMYWYQQKSSQAPKLLFHYYDKDFNNEADTPDNFQSRRPNTSFCFLDIRSPGLGDTAMYLCATSRWGQGNEAFFGQGTRLTVV.

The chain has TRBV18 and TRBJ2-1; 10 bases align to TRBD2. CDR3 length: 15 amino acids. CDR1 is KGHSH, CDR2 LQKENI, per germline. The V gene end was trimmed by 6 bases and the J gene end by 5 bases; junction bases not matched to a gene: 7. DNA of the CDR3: TGTGCCAGCTCTAGCGGGAGGACCTCTGACAATGAGCAGTTCTTC. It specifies CASSSGRTSDNEQFF.

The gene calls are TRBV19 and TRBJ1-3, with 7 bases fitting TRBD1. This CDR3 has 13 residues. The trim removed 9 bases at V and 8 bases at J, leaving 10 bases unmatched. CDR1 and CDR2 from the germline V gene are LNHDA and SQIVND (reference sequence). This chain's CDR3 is CASRQGPRDTIYF. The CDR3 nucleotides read TGTGCCAGCAGACAGGGACCTCGGGACACCATATATTTT. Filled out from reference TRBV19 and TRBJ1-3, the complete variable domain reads DGGITQSPKYLFRKEGQNVTLSCEQNLNHDAMYWYRQDPGQGLRLIYYSQIVNDFQKGDIAEGYSVSREKKESFPLTVTSAQKNPTAFYLCASRQGPRDTIYFGEGSWLTVV.

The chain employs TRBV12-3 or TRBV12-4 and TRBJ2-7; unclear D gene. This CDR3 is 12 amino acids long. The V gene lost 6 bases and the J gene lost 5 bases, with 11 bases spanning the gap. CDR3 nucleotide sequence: TGTGCCAGCAGCCATTGGCCCAACGAGCAGTACTTC. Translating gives CASSHWPNEQYF.

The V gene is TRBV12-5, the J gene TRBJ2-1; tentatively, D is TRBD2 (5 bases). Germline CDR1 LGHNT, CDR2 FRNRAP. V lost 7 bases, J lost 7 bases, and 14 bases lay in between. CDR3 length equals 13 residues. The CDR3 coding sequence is TGTGCTAGTGCCGAGGGAAGGAGGAATGAGCAGTTCTTC. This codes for CASAEGRRNEQFF.